One and the same sample provided the 2 T cell receptor beta chains below, sequenced in a study of Graves' ophthalmopathy and Graves' hyperthyroidism. RNA transcripts provided the template for amplifying TCR beta CDR3 regions. First-round RT-PCR with HTBI primers preceded a second-round multiplex PCR. Via MiXCR, TCRdb re-called the multiplex PCR reads, giving one row per CDR3 protein. The sample lists roughly 350,000 distinct CDR3 sequences, 15% to 20% occurring once. The specimen was peripheral blood. These receptors all stem from an adult woman with stable Graves' hyperthyroidism.

This clonotype was recorded many times. The chain couples TRBV12-3 or TRBV12-4 to TRBJ2-7, with D perhaps matching TRBD1 (6 bases). Trimming cost V 4 bases and J 5 bases, with 12 bases left between them. CDR3 length: 13 residues. The CDR3 here is CASSYRESHEQYF. CDR3 sequence (DNA): TGTGCCAGCAGTTACAGGGAGTCCCACGAGCAGTACTTC.

This clonotype was picked up many times. The J gene is TRBJ1-3, the V gene TRBV28; no clear D. Germline V lookup: CDR1 MDHEN, CDR2 SYDVKM. V gave up 3 bases and J gave up 3 bases, with 18 bases separating them. The CDR3 contains 17 residues. The DNA for the CDR3 is TGTGCCAGCAGTTTTCACCCCACACCCGACGGTGGAAACACCATATATTTT. Its protein product is CASSFHPTPDGGNTIYF.